This T cell receptor beta chain was sequenced for a study of T cells in Graves' hyperthyroidism and ophthalmopathy. On the study more broadly: Peripheral blood was drawn at first diagnosis, prior to all treatment. Study results and caveats: Most thyroid clonotypes that were expanded above 0.001 also turned up in blood.

This clonotype was observed at least ten times. Its antigen is not identified. The CDR3 regions of TCR beta were amplified from RNA transcripts. Primed by the HTBI set, a first-round RT-PCR was run on the TCR CDR3. TCRdb processed the multiplex PCR reads anew with MiXCR; each CDR3 protein has one entry. The sample consists of approximately 520,000 distinct CDR3 sequences, roughly 20% of them appearing once. Trimming stripped 3 bases from V and 0 bases from J, with 8 bases between. Germline V lookup: CDR1 LNHDA, CDR2 SQIVND (reference sequence). The CDR3 runs 14 residues. Uncontrolled infection, other autoimmune disease, pregnancy or lactation disqualified patients from enrolment. PBMCs were collected from an approximately 10 ml volume of fresh peripheral blood.

The TCR was taken from a man in his late teens or twenties with Graves' hyperthyroidism. J is TRBJ1-2 and V is TRBV19; no clear D. Sample: blood. The CDR3 here is CASSISRANYGYTF. DNA for the CDR3: TGTGCCAGTAGTATTTCGCGGGCTAACTATGGCTACACCTTC.